The source of this T cell receptor beta chain is a study of blood T cell repertoires in COVID-19. The wider study: Donors in the United States, Italy and Spain gave samples during acute or convalescent COVID-19. Nucleic acid was either cDNA or gDNA, and it came from T cells, B-cell-depleted T cells, or PBMCs.

Original data processing: Amplifying reference gene primers gave estimates of nucleated cell counts. The assay was immunoSEQ multiplex PCR, and TCRdb's table has in-frame clones only and misses some. The DNA gave D and trimming, while V, J and clone size come from that table. The profile shows 170,000 or so clones, 80% to 85% of them singletons. Trimming took 4 bases from V and 6 from J; bases not matched to a gene: 2. The length of the CDR3 is 13 residues. Germline CDR1 and CDR2: SEHNR and FQNEAQ (reference sequence). This clone was detected only a few times. The sequencing input was peripheral blood. The receptor was derived from a woman in her fifties or sixties with acute or convalescent COVID-19. This chain connects TRBV7-9 to TRBJ1-5, with 8 bases that match TRBD1. The CDR3 is CASSSDRVQPQHF. CDR3 coding DNA: TGTGCCAGCAGCTCGGACAGGGTTCAGCCCCAGCATTTT.